What follows are 14 T cell receptor beta chains derived from one specimen sequenced in a study of T-cell memory formation after mild COVID-19. TCRdb itself ran the 5' RACE reads through MiXCR, one entry per CDR3 protein. Of about 110,000 distinct CDR3 sequences listed, 9.5% to 15% are singletons. Sequenced sample: PBMCs or a T cell subset sorted from them (not recorded which). These receptors were collected from an adult woman who had mild COVID-19 (a few samples of this study predate the infection). Cell type and time point are not known.

This clonotype appeared many times. The V and J genes are TRBV29-1 and TRBJ2-3; either TRBD1 or TRBD2 may supply D (5 bases each). Germline V lookup: CDR1 SQVTM, CDR2 ANQGSEA. The CDR3 has 15 residues. V lost 5 bases and J lost 6, with 21 bases in between. The CDR3 DNA follows: TGCAGCGTTTTTCCCGGTCGGGACGGCAGGGATACGCAGTATTTT. Translating it yields CSVFPGRDGRDTQYF.

The chain recombines TRBV5-1 with TRBJ1-5; 7 bases align to TRBD1. The CDR3 is 15 residues long. CDR1 SGHRS and CDR2 YFSETQ come from the germline V gene. J lost 4 bases, V lost 1 base, and 5 bases had no gene match. CDR3 sequence (DNA): TGCGCCAGCAGCTTGACAGGGGACACAAATCAGCCCCAGCATTTT. Its protein product is CASSLTGDTNQPQHF.

V and J are TRBV4-1 and TRBJ1-5; D gene unclear. V lost 0 bases to trimming and J lost 7 bases, with 10 bases between them. From germline, CDR1 is MGHRA and CDR2 YSYEKL. This CDR3 is built from 14 residues. The CDR3 sequence: CASSQDQALQPQHF. Here the CDR3 DNA reads TGCGCCAGCAGCCAAGATCAGGCCCTCCAGCCCCAGCATTTT.

This clonotype was detected a few times. The chain joins TRBV4-2 to TRBJ2-3; the D is unclear. The CDR3 is made up of 13 amino acids. In germline, CDR1 is LGHNA, CDR2 YNFKEQ. V lost 0 bases and J lost 7, with 8 bases in between. The CDR3 loop reads CASSQEMGYTQYF. CDR3 DNA sequence: TGTGCCAGCAGCCAAGAAATGGGCTATACGCAGTATTTT.

V and J are TRBV5-6 and TRBJ1-6, with D unclear. Germline CDR1 is SGHDT and CDR2 is YYEEEE. The V gene lost 0 bases and the J gene lost 10 bases, with 11 bases spanning the gap. The CDR3 is made up of 14 amino acids. The CDR3 reads CASSLGAPGSPLHF. The CDR3 DNA follows: TGTGCCAGCAGCTTGGGAGCCCCGGGATCACCCCTCCACTTT.

This clonotype was observed a few times. The chain carries TRBV5-1 and TRBJ2-3; 7 nucleotides align to TRBD1. CDR1 is SGHRS, CDR2 YFSETQ, per germline. V was pared by 4 bases and J by 3 bases, with 8 bases of the junction left unmatched. CDR3 size: 15 residues. CDR3 coding DNA: TGCGCCAGCAGCCCCGGGACAGACTCTACAGATACGCAGTATTTT. Translated, it gives CASSPGTDSTDTQYF.

This clonotype was counted ten times or more. The V gene is TRBV5-1, the J gene TRBJ2-5, with 7 bases aligning to TRBD2. The CDR3 spans 16 residues. Per the germline V gene, CDR1 is SGHRS and CDR2 is YFSETQ. The ends lost 3 bases at V and 1 base at J; junction bases unmatched: 9. Here the CDR3 reads CASSSFFGGSQETQYF. In DNA form, the CDR3 reads TGCGCCAGCAGCTCTTTCTTCGGCGGGAGCCAAGAGACCCAGTACTTC.

This sequence joins TRBV5-1 and TRBJ2-7, with D tentatively TRBD1 (5 bases). V lost 0 bases and J 0 bases, leaving 7 bases between the germline ends. Germline CDR1 SGHRS, CDR2 YFSETQ. The length of the CDR3 is 14 residues. The CDR3 nucleotides are TGCGCCAGCAGCTTGGTGACAGACTCCTACGAGCAGTACTTC. Translating gives CASSLVTDSYEQYF.

The J gene is TRBJ1-3, the V gene TRBV6-5; possible D gene TRBD1, 5 bases. The ends were cut back, 6 bases at V and 0 bases at J, with 9 bases in the middle. The CDR3 is made up of 14 amino acids. Germline CDR1 MNHEY, CDR2 SVGAGI. DNA for the CDR3: TGTGCCAGCAGCCTAGGGGTCTCTGGAAACACCATATATTTT. It translates to CASSLGVSGNTIYF.

This clonotype turned up a few times. The gene calls are TRBV7-3 and TRBJ2-7; D might be TRBD1 or TRBD2, each matching 5 bases. CDR3 length equals 14 residues. Germline CDR1 and CDR2: SGHTA and FQGTGA. Deletions cut 5 bases from V and 3 bases from J, with 14 bases between. CDR3 coding DNA: TGTGCCAGCAGCCCCGTGGGACGGGACTACGAGCAGTACTTC. Translated, it gives CASSPVGRDYEQYF. Together with reference TRBV7-3 and TRBJ2-7, the CDR3 gives the full variable domain: GAGVSQTPSNKVTEKGKYVELRCDPISGHTALYWYRQSLGQGPEFLIYFQGTGAADDSGLPNDRFFAVRPEGSVSTLKIQRTERGDSAVYLCASSPVGRDYEQYFGPGTRLTVT.

This clonotype showed up many times. The chain combines TRBV27 with TRBJ2-1, with 11 bases aligning to TRBD2. Trimming cost V 3 bases and J 0 bases; bases outside gene matches: 1. In germline, CDR1 is MNHEY, CDR2 SMNVEV (reference sequence). CDR3 length equals 16 residues. CDR3 sequence (DNA): TGTGCCAGCAGTTTTACTAGCGGGAGCTCCTACAATGAGCAGTTCTTC. Translated, it gives CASSFTSGSSYNEQFF.

This clonotype was seen a handful of times. The gene calls are TRBV7-8 and TRBJ2-7; no firm D call. There are 13 residues in the CDR3. The V gene's germline CDR1 is SGHVS and CDR2 FQNEAQ. Trimming took off 0 bases at V and 2 bases at J, with 5 bases between the two ends. The CDR3 DNA reads as TGTGCCAGCAGCTTAGCGATTACCTACGAGCAGTACTTC. Translating it yields CASSLAITYEQYF.

The V call is TRBV11-3, the J call TRBJ2-1; no clear D gene. The CDR3 has 12 residues. CDR1 is SGHNT, CDR2 YENEEA, per germline. V was pared by 5 bases and J by 7 bases, with 9 bases between. The CDR3: CASSPHSNEQFF. CDR3 nucleotides: TGTGCCAGCAGCCCCCACTCGAATGAGCAGTTCTTC.

This chain connects TRBV12-3 or TRBV12-4 to TRBJ2-1; D call uncertain. Between the trimmed V and J ends, which lost 2 bases and 3 bases, there was a span of 8 bases. CDR3 size: 14 residues. CDR3 bases: TGTGCCAGCAGTTTATCACGGAGCTACAATGAGCAGTTCTTC. Amino acid sequence: CASSLSRSYNEQFF.